A single sample gave rise to the 6 T cell receptor beta chains below, sequenced in a study of human T cells and chemical hapten exposure. The time point is: pre-sensitization, week 0. Treatment reported: therapeutic diphenylcyclopropenone sensitization with weekly scalp DPC. One entry per CDR3 protein, called by TCRdb with MiXCR from the RACE reads. The top ten hold roughly 1.6% of the sample, which has roughly 100,000 distinct CDR3 sequences, 9.5% to 15% seen once. Specimen: whole blood, collected in connection with sensitization to the hapten diphenylcyclopropenone (DPC). The receptor source for this set is a woman between 50 and 59 years old with alopecia areata. Some clones in this sample may be carry-over from other donors' samples.

This clonotype has only a few counts. V and J are TRBV24-1 and TRBJ2-5; possibly TRBD1 for D (5 bases). CDR1 and CDR2 from the germline V gene are KGHDR and SFDVKD. The CDR3 runs to 17 residues. Trimming left V 6 bases short and J 0 bases short, with 19 bases between. In nucleotides, the CDR3 is TGTGCCACCAGTCGAAGAAGGGGCGTCGAGGACCAAGAGACCCAGTACTTC. Amino acid sequence: CATSRRRGVEDQETQYF.

The rearrangement joins TRBV27 to TRBJ1-2, with D tentatively TRBD1 (5 bases). Trimming took off 3 bases at V and 4 bases at J, with 12 bases between the two ends. CDR3 length: 14 residues. Germline V gene lookup returns CDR1 MNHEY and CDR2 SMNVEV (reference sequence). In nucleotides, the CDR3 is TGTGCCAGCAGTTTCTCCGAGACAGCCTATGGCTACACCTTC. The encoded protein is CASSFSETAYGYTF.

In its sample, this clonotype was seen many times. This chain connects TRBV12-3 or TRBV12-4 to TRBJ1-3; D not certain. Trimming shortened V by 6 bases and J by 5 bases, and 5 bases separated the two germline ends. This CDR3 is 11 amino acids long. CDR3 DNA: TGTGCCAGCAGCCGTAGAAACACCATATATTTT. Protein product: CASSRRNTIYF.

J is TRBJ2-2 and V is TRBV20-1; D remains ambiguous. This CDR3 is 14 amino acids long. With 1 base removed from V and 0 bases from J, the gap between germline ends came to 6 bases. Germline CDR1 is DFQATT and CDR2 is SNEGSKA (reference sequence). The CDR3 region is CSARGSTNTGELFF. The CDR3 nucleotides read TGCAGTGCTAGAGGCTCCACGAACACCGGGGAGCTGTTTTTT.

This clonotype was observed a handful of times. The V gene is TRBV5-1, the J gene TRBJ2-5; the D gene is possibly TRBD2 (6 bases). Germline CDR1 reads SGHRS; CDR2 reads YFSETQ. The CDR3 contains 14 residues. V lost 6 bases and J lost 2, with 14 bases in between. CDR3 in DNA: TGCGCCAGCAAGGAGGGATTAAAGCAAGAGACCCAGTACTTC. Translated: CASKEGLKQETQYF.

In regard to this clonotype: A much larger clone lies a single base off, so this may be a read error. The chain has TRBV21-1 and TRBJ1-6. TRBV21-1 is flagged as a pseudogene. CDR3 length: 15 amino acids. DNA of the CDR3: TGTGCCAGCAGAAAAAACGGCTCCTATAATTCACCCCTCCACTTT. It yields the protein CASRKNGSYNSPLHF.